Below, 22 T cell receptor beta chains from the same sample are listed, as sequenced in a study of CD8 T cells in Susac syndrome. Reverse transcription used about 0.5 to 1 ug RNA and random hexamers. TCRdb recomputed calls from the immunoSEQ multiplex PCR reads with MiXCR, one row per CDR3 protein. This sample has some 220,000 distinct CDR3 sequences; about 95% occur once, and the top ten carry about 0.088%. Sequenced sample: CD4+ T cells from PBMCs. These receptors were collected from a human donor with multiple sclerosis.

The rearrangement links TRBV7-3 to TRBJ2-1; 10 bases are a match to TRBD2. V lost 4 bases to trimming and J lost 8 bases; unmatched junction nucleotides: 5. There are 14 residues in the CDR3. Germline V CDR1 and CDR2: SGHTA, FQGTGA. This CDR3 is CASSSTSGADEQFF. The CDR3 coding sequence is TGTGCCAGCAGCTCCACTAGCGGGGCGGATGAGCAGTTCTTC.

This chain links TRBV7-9 with TRBJ2-3; TRBD1 is a possible D gene (5 bases). CDR3 size: 16 residues. Germline V CDR1 and CDR2: SEHNR, FQNEAQ (reference sequence). Trimming left V 2 bases short and J 2 bases short, with 14 bases between. The CDR3 region has the DNA TGTGCCAGCAGCTTACGCCAGGGCGGAATCACAGATACGCAGTATTTT. This translates into CASSLRQGGITDTQYF.

The genes are TRBV14 and TRBJ1-1; possibly TRBD1 for D (5 bases). The CDR3 covers 12 residues. Trimming shortened V by 6 bases and J by 4 bases, and 9 bases separated the two germline ends. CDR1 SGHDN and CDR2 FVKESK come from the germline V gene. CDR3 region: CASRGLATEAFF. The CDR3 DNA follows: TGTGCCAGCAGGGGACTTGCCACTGAAGCTTTCTTT.

The chain combines TRBV11-2 with TRBJ2-7, with 7 positions matching TRBD1. The CDR3 runs to 13 residues. Germline V gene sequence: CDR1 SGHAT, CDR2 FQNNGV. J gave up 2 bases and V 5 bases, and 3 bases lay outside the gene matches. As DNA, the CDR3 is TGTGCCAGCAGCATGGACAGGACCTACGAGCAGTACTTC. Translated: CASSMDRTYEQYF. The whole variable domain, filled in from reference TRBV11-2 and TRBJ2-7, reads EAGVAQSPRYKIIEKRQSVAFWCNPISGHATLYWYQQILGQGPKLLIQFQNNGVVDDSQLPKDRFSAERLKGVDSTLKIQPAKLEDSAVYLCASSMDRTYEQYFGPGTRLTVT.

The V and J genes are TRBV12-3 or TRBV12-4 and TRBJ2-7; 7 bases are a match to TRBD1. Unmatched junction bases numbered 2, after V lost 0 bases and J lost 0 bases. This CDR3 is built from 15 residues. The CDR3 DNA sequence: TGTGCCAGCAGTTTAGCGGGACAGATCTCCTACGAGCAGTACTTC. This sequence encodes CASSLAGQISYEQYF.

This chain uses TRBV29-1 with TRBJ2-7, with D possibly matching TRBD2 (6 bases). Germline V gene data show CDR1 as SQVTM and CDR2 as ANQGSEA. The V end was cut by 6 bases, the J end by 5 bases, with 14 bases between. The CDR3 extends over 12 amino acids. CDR3 amino acids: CSVDLGGHEQYF. The CDR3 DNA follows: TGCAGCGTGGACCTGGGGGGACACGAGCAGTACTTC.

This chain links TRBV29-1 with TRBJ2-1; the D is unclear. The CDR3 has 12 amino acids. The V end lost 3 bases, the J end lost 7 bases, and 10 bases lay between the germline ends. Germline CDR1 and CDR2: SQVTM and ANQGSEA. CDR3 in amino acids: CSVERLTNEQFF. The CDR3 region has the DNA TGCAGCGTTGAGAGGCTGACTAATGAGCAGTTCTTC.

The J gene is TRBJ2-3, the V gene TRBV4-1, with 7 bases lining up with TRBD1. This CDR3 is built from 14 residues. Germline assignment: CDR1 MGHRA and CDR2 YSYEKL. V was pared by 3 bases and J by 3 bases, with 3 bases of the junction left unmatched. The CDR3 DNA sequence: TGCGCCAGCAGCCAGGACAGGCCTACAGATACGCAGTATTTT. The encoded protein is CASSQDRPTDTQYF.

The chain is built from TRBV23-1 and TRBJ2-7; TRBD1 agrees at 11 bases. TRBV23-1 is treated as an ORF (open reading frame) with a function not yet certain. The CDR3 runs to 16 residues. V dropped 4 bases and J dropped 5; count of bases not matched to a gene: 10. CDR3 in amino acids: CASSLLGTGGIHEQYF. For the CDR3, the DNA is TGCGCCAGCAGTCTGCTAGGGACAGGGGGAATCCACGAGCAGTACTTC.

V gene TRBV10-3 combines with J gene TRBJ2-7, with D maybe TRBD2 (5 bases). The CDR3 length is 15 residues. V shed 0 bases and J shed 1 base, with 10 bases lying between them. Germline-derived CDR1 and CDR2 are ENHRY and SYGVKD. The CDR3 loop is CAISESGERSYEQYF. Written as DNA, the CDR3 is TGTGCCATCAGTGAGTCGGGCGAGCGGTCCTACGAGCAGTACTTC.

The chain employs TRBV9 and TRBJ2-7; no reliable D call. The CDR3 spans 13 residues. Between the trimmed V and J ends, which lost 3 bases and 3 bases, there was a span of 10 bases. The germline gives CDR1 SGDLS, CDR2 YYNGEE. The CDR3 bases are TGTGCCAGCAGCGCGGACGTAGACTACGAGCAGTACTTC. Translation gives CASSADVDYEQYF.

This rearrangement joins TRBV9 to TRBJ2-7; D gene uncertain. The CDR3 totals 15 residues. CDR1 is SGDLS, CDR2 YYNGEE, per germline. V shed 0 bases and J shed 5 bases, with 15 bases lying between them. CDR3 in DNA: TGTGCCAGCAGCGTAGGGCCTAGGTCTGGGGACGAGCAGTACTTC. The encoded protein is CASSVGPRSGDEQYF.

The DNA for the CDR3 is TGCAGCGTTGAAGTAAGGAAGGGAGTGGAGACCCAGTACTTC. Translated, it gives CSVEVRKGVETQYF. V usage is TRBV29-1 and J usage is TRBJ2-5; a weak D match, TRBD2 (5 bases). V shed 1 base and J shed 5 bases, with 14 bases lying between them. This CDR3 region has 14 residues. Germline CDR1 and CDR2: SQVTM and ANQGSEA.

The V and J genes are TRBV29-1 and TRBJ1-1; D may be TRBD1 (5 bases). The CDR3 is 15 amino acids. Per the germline V gene, CDR1 is SQVTM and CDR2 is ANQGSEA. Trimming pared 3 bases from V and 0 bases from J, leaving 14 bases between. This CDR3 is CSVESRQSMNTEAFF. CDR3 sequence (DNA): TGCAGCGTTGAGTCACGACAGAGCATGAACACTGAAGCTTTCTTT.

The chain employs TRBV19 and TRBJ2-5; D perhaps matches TRBD2 (6 bases). Germline loops: CDR1 LNHDA, CDR2 SQIVND (reference sequence). The V end was cut by 0 bases, the J end by 2 bases, with 10 bases between. CDR3 length: 15 amino acids. As DNA, the CDR3 is TGTGCCAGTAGTATAGACGGAGGGGTGCAAGAGACCCAGTACTTC. Translation: CASSIDGGVQETQYF.

The rearrangement uses TRBV11-2 and TRBJ2-3; possible D gene TRBD1, 5 bases. The germline V and J ends were trimmed by 4 bases and 8 bases, with 16 bases remaining between them. Germline V gene lookup returns CDR1 SGHAT and CDR2 FQNNGV. CDR3 length: 14 amino acids. CDR3 sequence: CASSSELNQGTQYF. The DNA of the CDR3 is TGTGCCAGCAGCTCCGAGCTGAACCAGGGTACGCAGTATTTT.

The rearrangement links TRBV20-1 to TRBJ1-5; D call uncertain. Germline V lookup: CDR1 DFQATT, CDR2 SNEGSKA (reference sequence). This CDR3 is built from 14 residues. Trimming pared 8 bases from V and 2 bases from J, leaving 16 bases between. The CDR3 region has the DNA TGCAGTCTCCTCGGCCCAGCGGGCAATCAGCCCCAGCATTTT. It yields the protein CSLLGPAGNQPQHF.

This chain links TRBV2 with TRBJ2-1, with 7 positions matching TRBD1. Germline V CDR1 and CDR2: SNHLY, FYNNEI. The CDR3 length is 16 residues. The ends lost 4 bases at V and 0 bases at J; junction bases unmatched: 6. The CDR3 protein is CASSGQQGSSYNEQFF. The CDR3 DNA sequence: TGTGCCAGCAGTGGACAACAGGGGAGCTCCTACAATGAGCAGTTCTTC.

This clonotype was found a few times. The junction departs from germline at one end; a sequencing error may be responsible. This rearrangement joins TRBV5-1 to TRBJ2-7; 7 nucleotides align to TRBD1. The CDR3 is made up of 13 amino acids. Germline V gives CDR1 SGHRS, CDR2 YFSETQ. The CDR3, as DNA: TGTGCCAGCAGCTTATCAGGGGGTAACGAGCAGTACTTC. It translates to CASSLSGGNEQYF.

This clonotype was seen a single time. The conserved closing phenylalanine or tryptophan is absent in this CDR3, likely reflecting a read error. The V call is TRBV3-1, the J call TRBJ2-5; 9 nucleotides agree with TRBD2. Germline V gene data show CDR1 as LGHDT and CDR2 as YNNKEL (reference sequence). The CDR3 extends over 14 amino acids. The junction had 3 bases not matched to a gene; V was cut back by 4 bases and J by 3 bases. CDR3 in amino acids: CASSLLAGEETQYL. The CDR3 nucleotides read TGTGCCAGCAGCCTCTTAGCGGGGGAAGAGACCCAGTACCTC.

V is TRBV12-3 or TRBV12-4 and J is TRBJ2-7, with 8 bases lining up with TRBD2. CDR3 length equals 14 residues. Unmatched junction bases numbered 5, after V lost 3 bases and J lost 4 bases. This CDR3 reads CASSLAGGGYEQYF. The CDR3 DNA reads TGTGCCAGCAGTTTGGCGGGGGGCGGGTACGAGCAGTACTTC.

V gene TRBV2 combines with J gene TRBJ2-2; D unresolved. V was clipped by 6 bases and J by 3 bases, with 11 bases between them. CDR3 length equals 14 residues. CDR1 SNHLY and CDR2 FYNNEI come from the germline V gene. For the CDR3, the DNA is TGTGCCAGCAGGACCGACACATACACCGGGGAGCTGTTTTTT. This sequence encodes CASRTDTYTGELFF.